These T cell receptor beta chains were read from a single sample in a study of blood T cell repertoires in COVID-19. Sequencing used immunoSEQ multiplex PCR; TCRdb keeps in-frame clones, though not all of them. Of 450,000 to 500,000 clones listed, roughly nine tenths are singletons. Sequencing input: PBMCs or T cells enriched from blood (not recorded which). Receptors were obtained from a woman aged 55-75 years who had recovered from COVID-19. Both conserved end residues are part of each CDR3. Clone size is not always given. Where it is, it says once, few, many or a class for expanded clones.

J gene	V gene	clone size	CDR3 protein
TRBJ2-5	TRBV6-5	NA	CASRTRQAFQETQYF
TRBJ1-3	TRBV5-3	NA	CARSLGVRLSSGNTIYF
TRBJ2-1	TRBV5-5	NA	CASSPQVGSYNEQFF
TRBJ2-7	TRBV27	NA	CATRKQGYEQYF
TRBJ1-6	TRBV5-4	NA	CASRLGQNNSPLHF
TRBJ2-3	TRBV6-5	NA	CASSSDRFTDTQYF
TRBJ2-5	TRBV5-5	NA	CASSLGTTESQETQYF
TRBJ1-4	TRBV6-5	NA	CASSSGRTTNEKLFF
TRBJ2-1	TRBV18	NA	CASYEDRGRINEQFF
TRBJ2-3	TRBV5-5	NA	CASSLGLAGDTDTQYF
TRBJ2-1	TRBV24-1	NA	CATGGGQGSYNEQFF
TRBJ2-7	TRBV19	NA	CASSIAGTGMAEQYF
TRBJ1-1	TRBV7-2	NA	CASSVQENTEAFF
TRBJ2-1	TRBV10-3	NA	CAISGTSGGYSYNEQFF
TRBJ1-1	TRBV6-5	NA	CASSYSAGTEAFF
TRBJ1-4	TRBV2	NA	CASSGQGTEKLFF
TRBJ2-3	TRBV27	once	CASRRMGLTDTQYF
TRBJ2-4	TRBV18	NA	CASTDDTSNIQYF
TRBJ2-5	TRBV19	NA	CASSEIGVQETQYF
TRBJ1-5	TRBV27	NA	CASSIDTYSNQPQHF
TRBJ1-1	TRBV25-1	once	CASSEYRAGNTEAFF
TRBJ1-2	TRBV5-1	NA	CASSLGVTGTGYTF
TRBJ1-2	TRBV24-1	NA	CATSDYQGHGYTF
TRBJ1-2	TRBV6-1	NA	CASSESRFGYGYTF
TRBJ2-2	TRBV2	NA	CASTGTITTGELFF
TRBJ2-3	TRBV2	NA	CASSVPGGGTDTQYF
TRBJ2-3	TRBV6-5	NA	CASSYSETTDTQYF
TRBJ2-7	TRBV19	NA	CASSIGTGDSYEQYF
TRBJ1-1	TRBV30	NA	CAWSRSGEAFF
TRBJ1-1	TRBV10-3	NA	CAITIDRGATEAFF
TRBJ2-3	TRBV19	NA	CASRPGELAGGATDTQYF
TRBJ1-4	TRBV5-4	NA	CASSSDREREKLFF
TRBJ1-1	TRBV5-6	NA	CASSSQGQNLLNTEAFF
TRBJ2-5	TRBV5-5	NA	CASSPGTGYGGTQYF
TRBJ2-7	TRBV20-1	NA	CSAKRENEQYF